This T cell receptor (beta chain) is from a study of control samples from healthy donors and cancer patients. This table comes from immunoSEQ multiplex PCR, and its TCRdb copy is limited to in-frame clones, with some not included. The sample lists some 130,000 clones; approximately 91% were seen once. Trimming took off 4 bases at V and 9 bases at J, with 14 bases between the two ends. The CDR3 runs 12 residues. Germline CDR1 is GTSNPN and CDR2 is SVGIG (reference sequence). The source is a woman in her twenties or thirties in good health. This sequence joins TRBV30 and TRBJ2-3; no firm D call. The sample comprised blood. Here the CDR3 reads CAWITGRRTQYF. The DNA for the CDR3 is TGTGCCTGGATCACCGGACGCCGGACGCAGTATTTT.